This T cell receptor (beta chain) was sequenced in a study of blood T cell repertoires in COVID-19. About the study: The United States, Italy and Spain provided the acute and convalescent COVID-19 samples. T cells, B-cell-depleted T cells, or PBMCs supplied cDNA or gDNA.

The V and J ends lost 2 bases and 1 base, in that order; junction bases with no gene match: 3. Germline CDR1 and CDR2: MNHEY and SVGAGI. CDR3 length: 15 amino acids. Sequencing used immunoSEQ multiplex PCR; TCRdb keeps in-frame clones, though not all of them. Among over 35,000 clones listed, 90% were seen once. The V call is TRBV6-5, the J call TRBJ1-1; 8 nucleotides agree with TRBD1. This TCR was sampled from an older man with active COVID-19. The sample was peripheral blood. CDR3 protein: CASSYAGQANTEAFF. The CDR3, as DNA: TGTGCCAGCAGTTACGCGGGACAGGCGAACACTGAAGCTTTCTTT.